The clone carrying this T cell receptor (beta chain) has a handful of counts. The data were taken from a study of T-cell memory formation after mild COVID-19. V lost 8 bases and J lost 13; bases outside the gene matches: 9. The length of the CDR3 is 13 residues. MiXCR, run by TCRdb on the 5' RACE reads, gives a single entry per CDR3 protein. The profile shows some 410,000 distinct CDR3 sequences, less than 25% of them singletons. The receptor was derived from an adult woman who had mild COVID-19 (a few samples of this study predate the infection). Cell type and time point are not known. The source material was PBMCs or a T cell subset sorted from them (not recorded which). The chain combines TRBV12-3 or TRBV12-4 with TRBJ2-1, with 12 bases identical to TRBD2. This CDR3 is CASLASGGAGQFF. CDR3 nucleotides: TGTGCCAGCCTGGCTAGCGGGGGGGCAGGTCAGTTCTTC.